The sequence of this TCR beta chain was determined in a study of T and B cells in COVID-19 patients. On the study more broadly: COVID-19 patients gave peripheral blood either during active infection or after recovery. Critical illness requiring mechanical ventilation or extracorporeal membrane oxygenation affected three fifths of the roughly 20 active-infection patients. The study's findings and limits: Of 2,000 to 2,500 TCR clusters found only in the recovered cohort, 31 had low generation probability. At recovery TRB diversity and richness exceeded healthy donors, after highly clonal active COVID-19 repertoires.

TRB was amplified from about 260-540 ng of blood genomic DNA. This clonotype is deemed medium-sized. Its antigen is as yet unknown. BIOMED2 TRB-A/B primer pools were used in multiplex TRB PCR. From the multiplex PCR reads, TCRdb called clonotypes with MiXCR, one entry per CDR3 protein. Of 6,000 or so distinct CDR3 sequences listed, 25% to 30% are singletons. The CDR3 totals 14 residues. Germline values: CDR1 SGHDT, CDR2 YYEEEE. With 2 bases removed from V and 8 bases from J, the gap between germline ends came to 16 bases. The sequenced sample consisted of blood. The chain couples TRBV5-6 to TRBJ1-2; no firm D call. This receptor was obtained from a human donor with active COVID-19. The CDR3, as DNA: TGTGCCAGCAGCTTTAGGGTGAAAATCGGCGGCTACACCTTC. This encodes CASSFRVKIGGYTF.